This TCR beta chain was retrieved from a study of cytomegalovirus exposure and HLA in healthy donors. Donors in the study were healthy people who gave bone marrow. Points from the study as a whole: The Asian-associated ancestry cluster reportedly had fewer N-insertions than the 666-donor mean in a later analysis. Rates of TCR association differed by HLA locus in a later analysis, with DRB1 highest and HLA-C lowest. The classifier reportedly diagnosed cytomegalovirus status with high sensitivity and specificity.

Details on this clone: Its antigen is not known.

60 Vbeta and 13 Jbeta primers were used in PCR. Sequencing used immunoSEQ multiplex PCR; TCRdb keeps in-frame clones, though not all of them. The data hold 150,000 to 200,000 clones, with around four fifths observed a single time. Sequenced sample: PBMCs. The source of this sequence is a female donor in good health and CMV-seronegative.

DNA of the CDR3: TGTGCCAGTAGTATACTGGTGGCAGGGACAAATCAGCCCCAGCATTTT. Translation gives CASSILVAGTNQPQHF. V usage is TRBV19 and J usage is TRBJ1-5; D is perhaps TRBD1 (6 bases). Per the germline V gene, CDR1 is LNHDA and CDR2 is SQIVND (reference sequence). CDR3 length equals 16 residues. V was cut by 2 bases and J by 4 bases, with 15 bases left in between.